These T cell receptor beta chains were read from a single sample in a study of cytomegalovirus exposure and HLA in healthy donors. The table came from immunoSEQ multiplex PCR; TCRdb's copy has only in-frame clones and leaves some out. The table lists around 110,000 clones, approximately 80% of them singletons. The sample was PBMCs. The receptors were sampled from a woman aged 25 to 39 in good health and CMV-seronegative. The CDR3 runs from the conserved cysteine through the conserved F or W.

v_gene: TRBV7-9
j_gene: TRBJ1-3
CDR3aa: CASSSGQGAKGNTIYF

v_gene: TRBV7-9
j_gene: TRBJ2-7
CDR3aa: CASSPSSASYEQYF

v_gene: TRBV28
j_gene: TRBJ2-2
CDR3aa: CASSFKGDSNTGELFF

v_gene: TRBV14
j_gene: TRBJ1-1
CDR3aa: CASSPPGLNTEAFF

v_gene: TRBV28
j_gene: TRBJ1-5
CDR3aa: CASSSGSGGGVDNQPQHF

v_gene: TRBV2
j_gene: TRBJ1-1
CDR3aa: CASVQIGGSAEAFF

v_gene: TRBV29-1
j_gene: TRBJ2-1
CDR3aa: CSVETSFGNEQFF

v_gene: TRBV28
j_gene: TRBJ2-2
CDR3aa: CASSFFTGTGELFF

v_gene: TRBV7-2
j_gene: .
CDR3aa: CASSLVGGTIGHEQYF

v_gene: TRBV5-3
j_gene: TRBJ2-1
CDR3aa: CARSRWRGFIRNEQFF

v_gene: TRBV5-6
j_gene: TRBJ2-5
CDR3aa: CASSLRLAGGYETQYF

v_gene: TRBV7-7
j_gene: TRBJ2-1
CDR3aa: CASSLAPPTSGRAYHEQFF

v_gene: TRBV7-9
j_gene: TRBJ1-4
CDR3aa: CASSPVQGAGEKLFF

v_gene: TRBV6-6
j_gene: TRBJ1-4
CDR3aa: CASRVQGTNEKLFF